This TCR beta chain came from a study of long-term antiretroviral therapy in people with HIV. The wider study: It was about a decade before the 2015 immediate-ART recommendation that the earliest samples were taken. Notes on the study in general: CDR3 lengths in HIV samples spanned a narrower range than controls. Post-ART diversity increased but stayed below transplant donor controls.

The germline V and J ends were trimmed by 5 bases and 3 bases, with 17 bases remaining between them. This CDR3 comprises 16 residues. Germline V CDR1 and CDR2: LNHDA, SQIVND (reference sequence). Each participant with HIV received care in the United States. Survey level was the resolution at which the v3.0 immunoSEQ assay ran. The repertoire was sequenced with immunoSEQ multiplex PCR; TCRdb's copy has only in-frame clones and lacks some. In the table there are about 28,000 clones, about 85% of which are singletons. As to this clone: Its target is not known.

The chain links TRBV19 to TRBJ2-1; tentative D call: TRBD2 (5 bases). The source is a man aged 35-49 years with HIV. The sample was unsorted PBMCs, taken 3 years after starting antiretroviral therapy. The CDR3 region is CASSVVLGTSYNEQFF. In nucleotides, the CDR3 is TGTGCCAGTAGTGTCGTACTAGGCACCAGCTACAATGAGCAGTTCTTC.